The 17 T cell receptor beta chains below all came from one sample that was sequenced in a study of shared T cell receptors in the human thymus. The assay was immunoSEQ multiplex PCR, and TCRdb's table has in-frame clones only and misses some. The data hold more than 550,000 clones, with over 75% observed a single time. These data were likewise used in another study, on human thymus T cells.

The source material was thymocytes. All receptors come from a girl under three years old with a congenital heart defect.

This chain links TRBV5-4 with TRBJ2-5; 10 bases are shared with TRBD2. Germline V gene data show CDR1 as SGHNT and CDR2 as YYREEE (reference sequence). CDR3 length: 18 residues. The trim removed 5 bases at V and 0 bases at J, leaving 13 bases unmatched. The CDR3 loop is CASRTGPSGGKHQETQYF. CDR3 sequence (DNA): TGTGCCAGCAGGACCGGGCCTAGCGGGGGTAAACACCAAGAGACCCAGTACTTC.

The V gene is TRBV27, the J gene TRBJ1-1; TRBD1 agrees at 8 bases. The germline CDR1 and CDR2 sequences are MNHEY and SMNVEV (reference sequence). CDR3 length: 17 residues. Germline trimming cut 7 bases from V and 0 bases from J; bases unmatched to any gene: 13. CDR3 DNA: TGTGCCAGCACCCAAGGACAGGGACACCCCATGAACACTGAAGCTTTCTTT. This codes for CASTQGQGHPMNTEAFF.

V and J are TRBV2 and TRBJ2-2; weak D call: TRBD1 (6 bases). From germline, CDR1 is SNHLY and CDR2 FYNNEI. The CDR3 runs to 16 residues. V was trimmed by 5 bases and J by 1 base, leaving 14 bases between them. DNA of the CDR3: TGTGCCAGCAGTCGAGATAGGGGGAAGAACACCGGGGAGCTGTTTTTT. Translated: CASSRDRGKNTGELFF. The whole variable domain, filled in from reference TRBV2 and TRBJ2-2, reads EPEVTQTPSHQVTQMGQEVILRCVPISNHLYFYWYRQILGQKVEFLVSFYNNEISEKSEIFDDQFSVERPDGSNFTLKIRSTKLEDSAMYFCASSRDRGKNTGELFFGEGSRLTVL.

The chain recombines TRBV4-1 with TRBJ2-7; 10 nucleotides line up with TRBD2. This CDR3 is 19 amino acids long. Trimming took 0 bases from V and 2 from J; bases not matched to a gene: 13. Germline assignment: CDR1 MGHRA and CDR2 YSYEKL. The CDR3 nucleotides are TGCGCCAGCAGCCAAGACCTCCTAGCGGGGGCCCCATTGGCCTACGAGCAGTACTTC. It is translated as CASSQDLLAGAPLAYEQYF.

This chain connects TRBV9 to TRBJ1-2; D unclear. Germline V gene lookup returns CDR1 SGDLS and CDR2 YYNGEE. Trimming took 3 bases from V and 2 from J, leaving 23 bases between them. The CDR3 spans 18 residues. This CDR3 reads CASSAGREGFLGNYGYTF. In DNA form, the CDR3 reads TGTGCCAGCAGCGCAGGAAGGGAGGGTTTCCTGGGCAACTATGGCTACACCTTC.

The rearrangement joins TRBV29-1 to TRBJ1-2; D gene uncertain. Trimming stripped 1 base from V and 1 base from J, with 22 bases between. The V gene's germline CDR1 is SQVTM and CDR2 ANQGSEA. The CDR3 consists of 18 residues. This CDR3 is CSVEAPNRRSLHNYGYTF. CDR3 DNA: TGCAGCGTTGAAGCGCCGAACCGGAGGTCCTTACATAACTATGGCTACACCTTC.

To note about this clone: Other DNA sequences in this specimen translate into the identical CDR3. The chain combines TRBV18 with TRBJ1-1, with a tentative D call TRBD1 (6 bases). Germline values: CDR1 KGHSH, CDR2 LQKENI. CDR3 length equals 13 residues. V was cut by 0 bases and J by 4 bases, with 6 bases left in between. The CDR3 nucleotides read TGTGCCAGCTCACCACCAGGGGGCACTGAAGCTTTCTTT. Amino acid sequence: CASSPPGGTEAFF.

The chain's CDR3 is CASSPGPGTRVTEAFF. In DNA, the CDR3 is TGCGCCAGCAGCCCCGGTCCCGGGACAAGGGTCACTGAAGCTTTCTTT. The chain couples TRBV4-3 to TRBJ1-1; D might be TRBD1 (6 bases). CDR1 is LGHNA, CDR2 YSLEER, per germline. This CDR3 is 16 amino acids long. V was trimmed by 4 bases and J by 4 bases, leaving 19 bases between them.

V usage is TRBV7-9 and J usage is TRBJ2-3; D gene ambiguous. The CDR3 sequence is 14 residues long. The V end lost 3 bases, the J end lost 2 bases, and 9 bases lay between the germline ends. Germline V gives CDR1 SEHNR, CDR2 FQNEAQ (reference sequence). CDR3 protein: CASSLSPTTDTQYF. The CDR3, as DNA: TGTGCCAGCAGCTTGAGTCCCACCACAGATACGCAGTATTTT.

This clone has a single count. The chain has TRBV4-1 and TRBJ1-1, with D perhaps matching TRBD1 (6 bases). Germline V lookup: CDR1 MGHRA, CDR2 YSYEKL. The CDR3 is 16 residues long. The V end was cut by 0 bases, the J end by 0 bases, with 11 bases between. Here the CDR3 DNA reads TGCGCCAGCAGCCAAGATCAAAGGACAGTGAACACTGAAGCTTTCTTT. Protein sequence: CASSQDQRTVNTEAFF.

CDR3 DNA: TGCGCCAGCAGCCAAGTGTTCGCGGGGTTTATAGGAGAGACCCAGTACTTC. Protein: CASSQVFAGFIGETQYF. The chain joins TRBV4-1 to TRBJ2-5, with D possibly being TRBD2 (6 bases). Germline-derived CDR1 and CDR2 are MGHRA and YSYEKL. This CDR3 spans 17 amino acids. Trimming removed 1 base from V and 4 bases from J, with 19 bases in between.

The rearrangement links TRBV12-5 to TRBJ1-2, with 10 bases identical to TRBD1. Germline lookup yields CDR1 LGHNT and CDR2 FRNRAP. This CDR3 has 15 residues. V lost 0 bases and J lost 8; bases outside the gene matches: 6. CDR3 nucleotides: TGTGCTAGTGGTTTGGTAGACAGGGGGCGAGAGGGCTACACCTTC. This gives the protein CASGLVDRGREGYTF.

This clone has only one observation. This chain joins TRBV6-1 and TRBJ1-1; D uncertain. Per the germline V gene, CDR1 is MNHNS and CDR2 is SASEGT. The CDR3 has 16 residues. Trimming stripped 8 bases from V and 4 bases from J, with 23 bases between. The CDR3 is CASGGVSFEEGTEAFF. CDR3 sequence (DNA): TGTGCCAGCGGTGGAGTGAGTTTTGAGGAGGGCACTGAAGCTTTCTTT.

J is TRBJ2-3 and V is TRBV7-2; perhaps TRBD1 as D (6 bases). V was cut by 2 bases and J by 4 bases, with 22 bases left in between. This CDR3 is built from 18 residues. From germline, CDR1 is SGHTA and CDR2 FQGNSA. CDR3 sequence reads: CASSLLSPLQGRADTQYF. The CDR3 DNA sequence: TGTGCCAGCAGCTTATTGTCCCCCCTACAGGGTCGGGCAGATACGCAGTATTTT. Full variable domain (outside the CDR3, taken from reference TRBV7-2 and TRBJ2-3): GAGVSQSPSNKVTEKGKDVELRCDPISGHTALYWYRQSLGQGLEFLIYFQGNSAPDKSGLPSDRFSAERTGGSVSTLTIQRTQQEDSAVYLCASSLLSPLQGRADTQYFGPGTRLTVL.

The chain links TRBV18 to TRBJ2-7; 9 bases are shared with TRBD2. V lost 3 bases, J lost 6 bases, and 6 bases stayed unmatched. Per the germline V gene, CDR1 is KGHSH and CDR2 is LQKENI. CDR3 length: 14 residues. CDR3 protein: CASSPAGGNGEQYF. CDR3 nucleotide sequence: TGTGCCAGCTCACCCGCGGGGGGGAATGGCGAGCAGTACTTC.

The V call is TRBV4-3, the J call TRBJ2-1; 7 nucleotides match TRBD1. Germline lookup yields CDR1 LGHNA and CDR2 YSLEER. The CDR3 contains 18 residues. J was trimmed by 15 bases and V by 0 bases; bases with no gene match: 23. The CDR3 region has the DNA TGCGCCAGCAGCCAAGAAAATGGACAGGCCCCCACTAAAGGCCAAGGGTTCTTC. Its translation: CASSQENGQAPTKGQGFF.

CDR3 DNA: TGTGCCAGCAGCTCCAGGGTTAGCGGGGGGGGCGGAGATACGCAGTATTTT. Amino acids: CASSSRVSGGGGDTQYF. The chain links TRBV7-2 to TRBJ2-3, with TRBD2 matching 11 bases. Germline trimming cut 4 bases from V and 5 bases from J; bases unmatched to any gene: 11. The CDR3 extends over 17 amino acids. Germline CDR1 is SGHTA and CDR2 is FQGNSA.